The 12 T cell receptor beta chains below all came from one sample that was sequenced in a study of post-analysis software for immune sequencing data. Notes on the study in general: The study found TRBV5-6, TRBV5-1 and TRBV20-1 among five TRBV segments more frequent in patients than controls.

Unique molecular identifiers tagged the TCR beta cDNA libraries. TCRdb passed the PCR reads through MiXCR, listing each CDR3 protein once. Among 450,000 to 650,000 distinct CDR3 sequences, around 47% were seen once, and the ten largest hold around 1.7%. Their recognized antigens are unknown. Sequencing was done on a sample of blood. The receptors were sampled from a girl under 18 with multiple sclerosis.

The CDR3 nucleotides are TGTGCCAGCAGCTTTCGAAGAAAGCCCAGGAGCGAGCAGTACTTC. It translates to CASSFRRKPRSEQYF. The J gene is TRBJ2-7, the V gene TRBV11-2; unclear D gene. The V end was cut by 3 bases, the J end by 6 bases, with 18 bases between. Germline CDR1 and CDR2: SGHAT and FQNNGV. The CDR3 length is 15 residues.

CDR3 in amino acids: CASSLRLRINNQPQHF. The CDR3, as DNA: TGTGCCAGCAGTTTAAGACTGAGGATCAACAATCAGCCCCAGCATTTT. The chain combines TRBV27 with TRBJ1-5; D unclear. This CDR3 has 16 residues. Trimming stripped 2 bases from V and 3 bases from J, with 14 bases between. The germline gives CDR1 MNHEY, CDR2 SMNVEV (reference sequence).

Only one count was recorded for this clonotype. The V call is TRBV10-3, the J call TRBJ2-2; a possible D gene is TRBD1 (5 bases). The CDR3 has 13 residues. CDR1 is ENHRY and CDR2 is SYGVKD in the germline V gene. Deletions cut 6 bases from V and 4 bases from J, with 9 bases between. Written as DNA, the CDR3 is TGTGCCATCAGAGGACAATCCACCGGGGAGCTGTTTTTT. Translation gives CAIRGQSTGELFF.

This clonotype was recorded only once. This chain joins TRBV5-1 and TRBJ2-5; 9 bases fit TRBD2. This CDR3 spans 16 amino acids. With V trimmed by 0 bases and J by 5 bases, 8 bases remained unmatched. CDR1 is SGHRS and CDR2 is YFSETQ in the germline V gene. The chain's CDR3 is CASSLAASGERETQYF. The CDR3, as DNA: TGCGCCAGCAGCTTGGCCGCTAGCGGGGAACGGGAGACCCAGTACTTC.

This clonotype was observed a handful of times. The CDR3 reads CAISEGYADTQYF. The DNA for the CDR3 is TGTGCCATCAGTGAAGGCTACGCAGATACGCAGTATTTT. The rearrangement uses TRBV10-3 and TRBJ2-3; D remains unclear. The CDR3 is 13 residues long. Germline V gene lookup returns CDR1 ENHRY and CDR2 SYGVKD. Between the trimmed V and J ends, which lost 3 bases and 4 bases, there was a span of 8 bases.

This chain links TRBV6-5 with TRBJ2-5; 7 bases are a match to TRBD1. Trimming cost V 5 bases and J 2 bases; bases outside gene matches: 8. The CDR3 runs 15 residues. Germline V gene data show CDR1 as MNHEY and CDR2 as SVGAGI. CDR3 in DNA: TGTGCCAGCAGTCGTACAGCAGGGGGTCAAGAGACCCAGTACTTC. Its translation: CASSRTAGGQETQYF.

The chain joins TRBV9 to TRBJ2-2; no reliable D call. This CDR3 contains 14 residues. Germline values: CDR1 SGDLS, CDR2 YYNGEE. Trimming pared 0 bases from V and 6 bases from J, leaving 9 bases between. The CDR3 spells CASSVGLASGELFF. CDR3 nucleotides: TGTGCCAGCAGCGTAGGGTTAGCCTCCGGGGAGCTGTTTTTT. The whole variable domain, remainder taken from reference TRBV9 and TRBJ2-2, is DSGVTQTPKHLITATGQRVTLRCSPRSGDLSVYWYQQSLDQGLQFLIQYYNGEERAKGNILERFSAQQFPDLHSELNLSSLELGDSALYFCASSVGLASGELFFGEGSRLTVL.

The rearrangement uses TRBV24-1 and TRBJ1-5, with 8 bases that match TRBD1. Germline lookup yields CDR1 KGHDR and CDR2 SFDVKD. This CDR3 contains 17 residues. V shed 4 bases, J shed 0 bases, and the junction held 7 bases outside the gene matches. The CDR3 region has the DNA TGTGCCACCAGTGAGTTGGACAGGGCATATAGCAATCAGCCCCAGCATTTT. It is translated as CATSELDRAYSNQPQHF.

This clonotype was seen more than once but under ten times. This rearrangement joins TRBV5-1 to TRBJ2-1; TRBD2 agrees at 8 bases. Germline CDR1 reads SGHRS; CDR2 reads YFSETQ. This CDR3 is built from 14 residues. Trimming took 4 bases from V and 5 from J; bases not matched to a gene: 5. The CDR3 loop is CASSLGTRDNEQFF. The CDR3 DNA reads as TGCGCCAGCAGCCTTGGGACTAGAGACAATGAGCAGTTCTTC.

The J gene is TRBJ2-5, the V gene TRBV5-1; D perhaps matches TRBD2 (5 bases). Trimming cost V 5 bases and J 2 bases, with 13 bases left between them. Per the germline V gene, CDR1 is SGHRS and CDR2 is YFSETQ. This CDR3 contains 14 residues. CDR3 DNA sequence: TGCGCCAGCAGGCTGGCGGGTCGTCAAGAGACCCAGTACTTC. Its protein is CASRLAGRQETQYF.

The chain links TRBV20-1 to TRBJ2-7; 8 bases line up with TRBD1. Germline V gives CDR1 DFQATT, CDR2 SNEGSKA (reference sequence). The CDR3 extends over 15 amino acids. V lost 5 bases to trimming and J lost 0 bases; unmatched junction nucleotides: 9. The CDR3 DNA sequence: TGCAGTGCTCCTATCACAGGGGGGAGCTCCTACGAGCAGTACTTC. It specifies CSAPITGGSSYEQYF.

This chain connects TRBV6-1 to TRBJ1-2; TRBD1 matches 8 bases. The J segment lost 2 bases and the V segment lost 5 bases, leaving 13 bases of the junction unmatched. The CDR3 is 17 residues long. Per germline, CDR1 MNHNS and CDR2 SASEGT. In DNA form, the CDR3 reads TGTGCCAGCAGTACCCAAAGGACAGGGCGACCCAACTATGGCTACACCTTC. It codes for CASSTQRTGRPNYGYTF.